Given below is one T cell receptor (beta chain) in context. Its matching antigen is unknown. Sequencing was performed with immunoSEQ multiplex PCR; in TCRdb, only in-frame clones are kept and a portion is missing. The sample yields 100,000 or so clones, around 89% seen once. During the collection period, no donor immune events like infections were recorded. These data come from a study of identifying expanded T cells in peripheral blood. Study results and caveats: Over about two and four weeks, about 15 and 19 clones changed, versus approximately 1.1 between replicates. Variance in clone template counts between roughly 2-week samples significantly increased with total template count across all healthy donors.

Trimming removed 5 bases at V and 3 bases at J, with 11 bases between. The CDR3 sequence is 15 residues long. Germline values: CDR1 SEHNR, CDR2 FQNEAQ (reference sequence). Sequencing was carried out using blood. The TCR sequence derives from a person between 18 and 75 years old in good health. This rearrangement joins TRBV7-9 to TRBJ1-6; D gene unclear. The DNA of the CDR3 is TGTGCCAGCAGCCAGGCGGCAGTCTATAATTCACCCCTCCACTTT. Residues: CASSQAAVYNSPLHF.